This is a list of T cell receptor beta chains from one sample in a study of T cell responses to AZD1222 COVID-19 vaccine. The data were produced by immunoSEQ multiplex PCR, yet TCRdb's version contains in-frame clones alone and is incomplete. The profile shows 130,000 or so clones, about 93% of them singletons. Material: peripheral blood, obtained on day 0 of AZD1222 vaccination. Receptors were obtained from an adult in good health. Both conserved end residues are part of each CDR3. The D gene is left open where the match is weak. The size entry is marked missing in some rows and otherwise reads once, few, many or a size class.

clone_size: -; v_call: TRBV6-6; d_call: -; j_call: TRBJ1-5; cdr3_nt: TGTGCCAGCAGTTACGGTCGGGATCAGCCCCAGCATTTT; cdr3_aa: CASSYGRDQPQHF
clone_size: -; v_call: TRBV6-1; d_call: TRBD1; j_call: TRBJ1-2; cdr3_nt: TGTGCCAGCAGTGAAGACAGGGGGATCTATGGCTACACCTTC; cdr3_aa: CASSEDRGIYGYTF
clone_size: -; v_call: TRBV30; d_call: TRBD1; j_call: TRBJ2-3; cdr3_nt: TGTGCCTGGACCGGGACAGGGGGTATCACAGATACGCAGTATTTT; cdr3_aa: CAWTGTGGITDTQYF
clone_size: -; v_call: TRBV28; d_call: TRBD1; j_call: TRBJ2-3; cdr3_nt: TGTGCCAGCAGCTTGATGGGACAGGGGGATACGCAGTATTTT; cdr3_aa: CASSLMGQGDTQYF
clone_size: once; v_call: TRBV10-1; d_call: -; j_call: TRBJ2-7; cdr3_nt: TGCGCCAGCAGCCCAGGGGGGCGGGGTCCCAAAAGCATCGTCTACGAGCAGTACTTC; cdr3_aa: CASSPGGRGPKSIVYEQYF
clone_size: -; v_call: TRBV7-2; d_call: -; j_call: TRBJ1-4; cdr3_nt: TGTGCCAGCAGCTTAGACGGGGGGAGTTGGGAAAAACTGTTTTTT; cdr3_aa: CASSLDGGSWEKLFF
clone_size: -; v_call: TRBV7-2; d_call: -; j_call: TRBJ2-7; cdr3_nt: TGTGCCAGCAGCTTGGTAACGGGATCTGGCTACGAGCAGTACTTC; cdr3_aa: CASSLVTGSGYEQYF
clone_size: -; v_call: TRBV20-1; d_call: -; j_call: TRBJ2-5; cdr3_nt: TGCAGTGCTAGTCCTAAGGAGACCCAGTACTTC; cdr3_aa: CSASPKETQYF
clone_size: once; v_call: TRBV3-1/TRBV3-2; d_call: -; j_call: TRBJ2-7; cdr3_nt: TGTGCCAGCAGCCATTCGTCCATCTACGAGCAGTACTTC; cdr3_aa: CASSHSSIYEQYF
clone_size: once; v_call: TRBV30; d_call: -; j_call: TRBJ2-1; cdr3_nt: TGTGCCTGGAGAGAGAGTTCCTACAATGAGCAGTTCTTC; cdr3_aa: CAWRESSYNEQFF
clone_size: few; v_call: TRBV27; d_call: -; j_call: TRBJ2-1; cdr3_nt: TGTGCCAGCAGTTTTGATTCTTGGGGGCGCGATGAGCAGTTCTTC; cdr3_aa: CASSFDSWGRDEQFF
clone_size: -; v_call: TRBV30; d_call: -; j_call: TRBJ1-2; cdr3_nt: TGTGCCTGGAGTGGTCATGCTGGGAGTGGCTACACCTTC; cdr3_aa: CAWSGHAGSGYTF
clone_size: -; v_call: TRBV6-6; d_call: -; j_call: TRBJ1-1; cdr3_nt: TGTGCCAGCAGTTACTTGTTGGGAGGGACGAACACTGAAGCTTTCTTT; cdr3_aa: CASSYLLGGTNTEAFF
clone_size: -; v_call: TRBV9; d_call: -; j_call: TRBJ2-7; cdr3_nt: TGTGCCAGCAGCGTAGAGTTAGGGAACGAGCAGTACTTC; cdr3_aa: CASSVELGNEQYF
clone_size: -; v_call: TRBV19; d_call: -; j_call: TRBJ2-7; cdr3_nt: TGTGCCAGTAGTAATAACCAACTCGAGCAGTACTTC; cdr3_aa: CASSNNQLEQYF
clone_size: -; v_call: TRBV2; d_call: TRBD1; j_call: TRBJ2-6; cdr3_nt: TGTGCCAGCAGCCCCGGGACAGTCTCTGGGGCCAACGTCCTGACTTTC; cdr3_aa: CASSPGTVSGANVLTF
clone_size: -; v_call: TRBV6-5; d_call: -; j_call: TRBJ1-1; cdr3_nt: TGTGCCAGCGGAAGGTACACTGAAGCTTTCTTT; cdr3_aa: CASGRYTEAFF
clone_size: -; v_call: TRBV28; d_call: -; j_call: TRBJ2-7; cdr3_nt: TGTGCCAGCAGCCCTCCCGTCTACGAGCAGTACTTC; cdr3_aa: CASSPPVYEQYF
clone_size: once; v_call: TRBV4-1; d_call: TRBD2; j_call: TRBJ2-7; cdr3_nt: TGCGCCAGCAGCCAAGTTCTTAGCGGGAGTTACGAGCAGTACTTC; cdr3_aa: CASSQVLSGSYEQYF
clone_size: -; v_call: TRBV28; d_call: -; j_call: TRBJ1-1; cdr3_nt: TGTGCCAGCAGTTTTCTTGGGGAAAAAGCTTTCTTT; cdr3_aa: CASSFLGEKAFF
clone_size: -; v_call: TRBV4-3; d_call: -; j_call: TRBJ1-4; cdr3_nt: TGCGCCAGCAGCCAAGCACGCGGAAAACTGTTTTTT; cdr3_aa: CASSQARGKLFF
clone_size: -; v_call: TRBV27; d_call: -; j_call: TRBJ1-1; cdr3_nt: TGTGCCAGCAGTTTACCTAGAAAGGGGCGGACTGAAGCTTTCTTT; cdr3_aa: CASSLPRKGRTEAFF
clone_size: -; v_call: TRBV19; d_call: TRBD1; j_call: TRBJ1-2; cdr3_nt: TGTGCCAGTATCCTGGACAGGGATGATGGCTACACCTTC; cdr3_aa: CASILDRDDGYTF
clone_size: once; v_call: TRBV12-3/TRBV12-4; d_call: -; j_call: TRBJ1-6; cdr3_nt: TGTGCCAGCAGTTTAGCGCATTCACCCCTCCACTTT; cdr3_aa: CASSLAHSPLHF
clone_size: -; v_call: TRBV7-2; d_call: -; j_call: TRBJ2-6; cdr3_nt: TGTGCCAGCAGCTTAGTCCACTCTGGGGCCAACGTCCTGACTTTC; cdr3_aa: CASSLVHSGANVLTF
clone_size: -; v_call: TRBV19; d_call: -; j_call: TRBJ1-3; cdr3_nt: TGTGCCAGTAGTATAGTGAAGGGGACGGCCTCTGGAAACACCATATATTTT; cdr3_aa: CASSIVKGTASGNTIYF
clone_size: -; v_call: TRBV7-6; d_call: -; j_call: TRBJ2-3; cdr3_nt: TGTGCCAGCAGCTTAGCGCTGGCAGATACGCAGTATTTT; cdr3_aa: CASSLALADTQYF
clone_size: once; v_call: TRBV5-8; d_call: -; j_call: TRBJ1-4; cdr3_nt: TGTGCCAGCAGCTTCTTGACGGACCCGGGTGAAAAACTGTTTTTT; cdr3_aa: CASSFLTDPGEKLFF
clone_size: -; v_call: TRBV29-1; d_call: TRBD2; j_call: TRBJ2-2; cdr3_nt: TGCAGCGTTGATGGTGGACTAGCGGGAGTTGGGGAGCTGTTTTTT; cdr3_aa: CSVDGGLAGVGELFF
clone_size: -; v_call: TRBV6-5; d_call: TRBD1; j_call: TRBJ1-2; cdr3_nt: TGTGCCAGCAGCTTCGGACAGGGCTATGGCTACACCTTC; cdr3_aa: CASSFGQGYGYTF
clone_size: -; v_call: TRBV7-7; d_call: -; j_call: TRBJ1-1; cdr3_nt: TGTGCCAGCAGTGCCGGGACTTTCACTGAAGCTTTCTTT; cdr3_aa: CASSAGTFTEAFF
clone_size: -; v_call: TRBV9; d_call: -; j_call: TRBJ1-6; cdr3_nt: TGTGCCAGCAGTACACAAAATTCACCCCTCCACTTT; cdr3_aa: CASSTQNSPLHF
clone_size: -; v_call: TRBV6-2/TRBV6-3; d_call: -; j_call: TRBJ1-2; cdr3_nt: TGTGCCAGCAGTCCCCCCGGGCAGGGAGCAGTCGGTGGCTACACCTTC; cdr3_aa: CASSPPGQGAVGGYTF
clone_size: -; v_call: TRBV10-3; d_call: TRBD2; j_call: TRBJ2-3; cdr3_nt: TGTGCCATCTGGGGAGGGAGCGGGATCACAGATACGCAGTATTTT; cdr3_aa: CAIWGGSGITDTQYF
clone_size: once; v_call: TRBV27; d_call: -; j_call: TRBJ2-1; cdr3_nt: TGTGCCAGCAGTCCGGGAAACAATGAGCAGTTCTTC; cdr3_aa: CASSPGNNEQFF
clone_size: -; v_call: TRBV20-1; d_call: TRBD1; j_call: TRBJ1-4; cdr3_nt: TGCAGTGCTAGTCCGACAGGGGAAAAACTGTTTTTT; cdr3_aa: CSASPTGEKLFF
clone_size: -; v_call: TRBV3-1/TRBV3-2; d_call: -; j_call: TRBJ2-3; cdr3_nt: TGTGCCAGCAGCCGAGGCATGACAGGTCACCTAGATACGCAGTATTTT; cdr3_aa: CASSRGMTGHLDTQYF
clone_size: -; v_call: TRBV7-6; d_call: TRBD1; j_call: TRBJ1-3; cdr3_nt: TGTGCCAGCAGCTCCCTGGGACAGTCCCGAAACACCATATATTTT; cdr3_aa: CASSSLGQSRNTIYF
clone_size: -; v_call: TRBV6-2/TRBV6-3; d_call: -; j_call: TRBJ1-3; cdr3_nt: TGTGCCAGCAGTTACCGTCGGCTCTCTGGAAACACCATATATTTT; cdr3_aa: CASSYRRLSGNTIYF
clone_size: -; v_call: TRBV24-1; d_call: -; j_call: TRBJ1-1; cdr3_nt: TGTGCCACCCAAAACCCCGGTACTGAAGCTTTCTTT; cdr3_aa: CATQNPGTEAFF
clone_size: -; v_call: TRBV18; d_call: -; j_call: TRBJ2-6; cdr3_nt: TGTGCCAGCTCACCAGGGGCCGGGGCCAACGTCCTGACTTTC; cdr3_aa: CASSPGAGANVLTF
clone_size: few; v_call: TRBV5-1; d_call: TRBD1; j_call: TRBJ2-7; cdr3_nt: TGCGCCAGCAGCTTGACGGACAGGGGGGATTACGAGCAGTACTTC; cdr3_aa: CASSLTDRGDYEQYF
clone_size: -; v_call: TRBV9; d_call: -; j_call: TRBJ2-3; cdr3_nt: TGTGCCAGCAGCGTAGTAGCTTCCACAGATACGCAGTATTTT; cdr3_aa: CASSVVASTDTQYF
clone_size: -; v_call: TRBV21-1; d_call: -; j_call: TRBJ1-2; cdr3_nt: TGTGCCAGCCCGAAGGGGGTAGGCAGCCCATACTATGGCTACACCTTC; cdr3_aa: CASPKGVGSPYYGYTF
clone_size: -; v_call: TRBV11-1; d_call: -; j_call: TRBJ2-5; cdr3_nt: TGTGCCAGCAGCCCGACAGGTGGGGAGACCCAGTACTTC; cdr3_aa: CASSPTGGETQYF
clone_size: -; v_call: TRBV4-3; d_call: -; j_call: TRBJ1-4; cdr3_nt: TGCGCCAGCAGCCCCCGGGCAGGTCCGTCGACTAATGAAAAACTGTTTTTT; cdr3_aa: CASSPRAGPSTNEKLFF